A single sample is the source of the 15 T cell receptor beta chains below, sequenced in a study of response to subunit inactivated influenza vaccine. TCRdb redid the calling of the RT-PCR reads with MiXCR, one entry per CDR3 protein. This table holds more than 450,000 distinct CDR3 sequences, around 8% found once. Specimen: PBMCs from blood, collected less than 25 months after vaccination. Receptors were obtained from a man aged 45 to 70 who received an inactivated influenza vaccine.

V usage is TRBV4-3 and J usage is TRBJ1-2, with D perhaps TRBD1 (6 bases). This CDR3 is built from 16 residues. V was trimmed by 3 bases and J by 4 bases, leaving 18 bases between them. Germline lookup yields CDR1 LGHNA and CDR2 YSLEER. The CDR3 here is CASSHATGTSAYGYTF. The CDR3 nucleotides read TGCGCCAGCAGCCATGCGACCGGGACAAGCGCCTATGGCTACACCTTC.

The chain carries TRBV18 and TRBJ2-5, with a tentative D call TRBD1 (5 bases). Trimming cost V 6 bases and J 1 base, with 12 bases left between them. Germline V gene lookup returns CDR1 KGHSH and CDR2 LQKENI. The CDR3 length is 14 residues. CDR3 nucleotides: TGTGCCAGCTCCCCCGGACAACCCCAAGAGACCCAGTACTTC. Translated, it gives CASSPGQPQETQYF.

This clonotype was seen a handful of times. CDR3 amino acids: CASSLRGNYGYTF. CDR3 DNA: TGTGCCAGCAGCCTACGGGGAAACTATGGCTACACCTTC. The J gene is TRBJ1-2, the V gene TRBV5-6; D call uncertain. The CDR3 runs 13 residues. CDR1 SGHDT and CDR2 YYEEEE come from the germline V gene. Trimming shortened V by 4 bases and J by 2 bases, and 9 bases separated the two germline ends.

This clonotype was observed once. The chain joins TRBV12-3 or TRBV12-4 to TRBJ2-7; D remains ambiguous. The V gene lost 5 bases and the J gene lost 6 bases, with 14 bases spanning the gap. The CDR3 has 13 amino acids. The CDR3 here is CASSRTAPGEQYF. The CDR3 DNA follows: TGTGCCAGCAGTCGGACGGCTCCAGGCGAGCAGTACTTC.

This clonotype was found a few times. The junction and the germline gene differ at one end; a read error may be behind it. V is TRBV20-1 and J is TRBJ2-3, with D uncertain. CDR1 DFQATT and CDR2 SNEGSKA come from the germline V gene (reference sequence). This CDR3 is built from 13 residues. The CDR3 nucleotides are TGCAGTGCTGGAGAGACTTCCACAGATACGCAGTATTTT. It specifies CSAGETSTDTQYF.

This clonotype came up many times. This sequence joins TRBV5-1 and TRBJ2-2; 9 bases match TRBD2. Germline V lookup: CDR1 SGHRS, CDR2 YFSETQ. The ends lost 2 bases at V and 4 bases at J; junction bases unmatched: 3. The CDR3 spans 15 residues. In nucleotides, the CDR3 is TGCGCCAGCAGCTTAGCGGGAGGAGGCACCGGGGAGCTGTTTTTT. The encoded protein is CASSLAGGGTGELFF. Variable domain in full (rest from reference TRBV5-1 and TRBJ2-2): KAGVTQTPRYLIKTRGQQVTLSCSPISGHRSVSWYQQTPGQGLQFLFEYFSETQRNKGNFPGRFSGRQFSNSRSEMNVSTLELGDSALYLCASSLAGGGTGELFFGEGSRLTVL.

This clonotype was found a few times. The chain employs TRBV29-1 and TRBJ1-3, with D possibly being TRBD1 (6 bases). Germline V lookup: CDR1 SQVTM, CDR2 ANQGSEA. V was pared by 4 bases and J by 0 bases, with 10 bases between. The CDR3 covers 14 residues. The CDR3 bases are TGCAGCGTTGGAACAGGGAGCTCTGGAAACACCATATATTTT. It specifies CSVGTGSSGNTIYF.

This clonotype has a count of ten or more. V usage is TRBV7-8 and J usage is TRBJ2-7, with a tentative D call TRBD1 (5 bases). Trimming cost V 2 bases and J 2 bases, with 10 bases left between them. The length of the CDR3 is 14 residues. Germline assignment: CDR1 SGHVS and CDR2 FQNEAQ. The CDR3 nucleotides are TGTGCCAGCAGCTTAATGGGGCAGCCCTACGAGCAGTACTTC. Its translation: CASSLMGQPYEQYF.

This clonotype was counted a few times. V gene TRBV5-4 combines with J gene TRBJ2-2; the D gene is possibly TRBD2 (6 bases). The germline V gene has CDR1 SGHNT and CDR2 YYREEE (reference sequence). V lost 3 bases, J lost 6 bases, and 18 bases lay in between. CDR3 size: 16 residues. CDR3 protein: CASSWAPRGGSGELFF. In nucleotides, the CDR3 is TGTGCCAGCAGCTGGGCCCCTCGGGGAGGTTCCGGGGAGCTGTTTTTT.

This clonotype has only a few counts. This chain uses TRBV20-1 with TRBJ1-2; no clear D. V lost 3 bases to trimming and J lost 7 bases, with 9 bases between them. Looked up from germline, CDR1 is DFQATT and CDR2 is SNEGSKA (reference sequence). The CDR3 is 11 amino acids. The CDR3: CSASTLTGYTF. The CDR3 bases are TGCAGTGCTAGTACTTTAACTGGCTACACCTTC.

The sample holds many counts of this clonotype. The chain joins TRBV20-1 to TRBJ2-7, with D perhaps matching TRBD1 or TRBD2 (5 bases each). CDR1 DFQATT and CDR2 SNEGSKA come from the germline V gene (reference sequence). The CDR3 runs to 14 residues. V was cut by 5 bases and J by 4 bases, with 18 bases left in between. The CDR3 here is CSASDGTDLYEQYF. The CDR3 nucleotides read TGCAGTGCTTCCGACGGGACCGACCTTTACGAGCAGTACTTC.

The chain couples TRBV20-1 to TRBJ1-5, with a possible D match to TRBD1 (5 bases). The CDR3 extends over 17 amino acids. With 5 bases removed from V and 2 bases from J, the gap between germline ends came to 22 bases. Germline values: CDR1 DFQATT, CDR2 SNEGSKA (reference sequence). The CDR3 DNA reads as TGCAGTGCTCCCGCAGTAAACGGGGGAGGAGGCAATCAGCCCCAGCATTTT. Translating gives CSAPAVNGGGGNQPQHF.

V gene TRBV20-1 combines with J gene TRBJ2-3, with a weak D call TRBD1 (5 bases). V lost 6 bases, J lost 4 bases, and 11 bases lay in between. Germline V CDR1 and CDR2: DFQATT, SNEGSKA (reference sequence). This CDR3 spans 12 amino acids. CDR3 loop: CSAGAMADTQYF. CDR3 DNA: TGCAGTGCAGGGGCTATGGCAGATACGCAGTATTTT.

The table lists this clonotype with a few counts. The V and J genes are TRBV11-2 and TRBJ2-1, with TRBD2 matching 11 bases. After removal of 3 bases from V and 9 bases from J, the junction contained 7 bases not matched to a gene. The CDR3 runs 15 residues. Germline V gene sequence: CDR1 SGHAT, CDR2 FQNNGV. The CDR3 sequence: CASSLETSGKSEQFF. The CDR3 region has the DNA TGTGCCAGCAGCTTGGAGACTAGCGGGAAAAGTGAGCAGTTCTTC.

CDR3 amino acids: CSAMAALNTGELFF. CDR3 bases: TGCAGTGCTATGGCAGCCCTAAACACCGGGGAGCTGTTTTTT. The genes are TRBV20-1 and TRBJ2-2, with unresolved D. This CDR3 comprises 14 residues. Trimming left V 4 bases short and J 2 bases short, with 11 bases between. The germline V gene encodes CDR1 DFQATT and CDR2 SNEGSKA (reference sequence).